This TCR beta chain was observed in a study of siplizumab effects on memory and regulatory T cells. At the level of the study: Reactions of mixed lymphocytes were paired, with siplizumab at roughly 1 ug/mL or without drug.

This clone is categorized as medium-sized. Its antigen is undetermined. Researchers maintained the mixed lymphocyte reaction cells in coculture at 37°C for 6 days. Investigators stained responder PBMCs with CFSE and stimulator PBMCs with Violet Dye, then mixed them 1:1. Method: immunoSEQ multiplex PCR; TCRdb's copy keeps in-frame clones and lacks some. The repertoire consists of 9,700 or so clones, with around 40% occurring once and the leading ten covering 8.5% to 9.5%. The V end was cut by 4 bases, the J end by 4 bases, with 8 bases between. This CDR3 comprises 13 residues. Germline loops: CDR1 SGHTA, CDR2 FQGTGA.

The TCR originated in a human donor in good health; the cells came from an allogeneic mixed lymphocyte reaction. The chain uses TRBV7-3 and TRBJ2-1; D unclear. The sequencing input was CFSE-low (dividing) CD4+ T cells sorted from an allogeneic mixed lymphocyte reaction. Written as DNA, the CDR3 is TGTGCCAGCAGCTCGACTGGTTACAATGAGCAGTTCTTC. Its protein product is CASSSTGYNEQFF.